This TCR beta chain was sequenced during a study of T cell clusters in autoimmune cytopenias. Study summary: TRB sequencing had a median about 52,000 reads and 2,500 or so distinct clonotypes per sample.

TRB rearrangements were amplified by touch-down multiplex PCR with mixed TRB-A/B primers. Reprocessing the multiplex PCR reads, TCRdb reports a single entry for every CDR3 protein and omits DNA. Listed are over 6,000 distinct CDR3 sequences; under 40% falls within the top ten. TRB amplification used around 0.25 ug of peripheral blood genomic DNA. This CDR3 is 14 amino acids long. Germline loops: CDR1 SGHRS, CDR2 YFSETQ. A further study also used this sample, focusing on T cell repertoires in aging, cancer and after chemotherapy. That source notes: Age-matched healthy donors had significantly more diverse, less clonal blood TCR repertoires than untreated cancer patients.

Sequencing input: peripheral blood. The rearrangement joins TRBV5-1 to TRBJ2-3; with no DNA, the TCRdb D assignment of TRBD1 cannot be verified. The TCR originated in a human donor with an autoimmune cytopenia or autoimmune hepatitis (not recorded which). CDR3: CASSLQGSTDTQYF.